This T cell receptor (beta chain) was captured by sequencing in a study of naive and memory T cell subsets. Study observations and caveats: TCR counts from RNA may reflect activation-linked expression changes.

Germline V gene sequence: CDR1 MNHNY, CDR2 SVGAGI (reference sequence). This CDR3 spans 14 amino acids. Trimming stripped 5 bases from V and 2 bases from J, with 12 bases between. This clonotype occurred many times. Its specificity is unknown. The beta constant-region primer was an equimolar mix of two oligonucleotides covering TRBC1 and TRBC2. Four rounds of PCR amplified the ligated cDNA using nested alpha and beta constant-region primers plus SP2. An oligonucleotide with the SP2 primer and a 12-nucleotide UMI was ligated to the cDNA 3' end. A single record per CDR3 protein comes from TCRdb applying MiXCR to the UMI-ligation and nested PCR reads. The table records 80,000 to 95,000 distinct CDR3 sequences, 9% to 9.5% of them present only once.

V and J are TRBV6-6 and TRBJ1-2; D is undetermined. Specimen: naive CD8+ T cells from blood. The receptor comes from a human donor in good health. CDR3 sequence: CASSPTPWNYGYTF. The DNA for the CDR3 is TGTGCCAGCAGTCCCACACCATGGAACTATGGCTACACCTTC.